The rows below give T cell receptor beta chains drawn from one sample of a study of blood T cell repertoires in COVID-19. Clones were read by immunoSEQ multiplex PCR, and TCRdb kept only the in-frame ones, dropping some. In the table there are over 250,000 clones, roughly nine tenths of which are singletons. The specimen was peripheral blood. These receptor sequences come from a man aged 45-65 years with acute or convalescent COVID-19. Each CDR3 is given with its conserved first and last residue. A D gene is named only where the DNA matches it firmly. Clone size appears in some rows only: once, few, many, or a class for an expanded clone.

D	size	V	J	DNA	CDR3
NA	NA	TRBV5-1	TRBJ1-1	TGCGCCAGCAGCTTGGTTGGGAGGGCGGTTGAAGCTTTCTTT	CASSLVGRAVEAFF
TRBD2	NA	TRBV30	TRBJ2-5	TGTGCCTGGACTTGGGACTACGGGACTAGCTTCCAAGAGACCCAGTACTTC	CAWTWDYGTSFQETQYF
NA	NA	TRBV4-1	TRBJ1-1	TGCGCCAGCAGCCGCAGGACAGAAGCTGAAGCTTTCTTT	CASSRRTEAEAFF
TRBD1	NA	TRBV5-6	TRBJ1-1	TGTGCCAGCAGCTTCCAGACAGGGGGCACTGAAGCTTTCTTT	CASSFQTGGTEAFF
NA	NA	TRBV6-5	TRBJ1-1	TGTGCCAGCAGCATCATCTTGGGGGGCACTGAAGCTTTCTTT	CASSIILGGTEAFF
NA	NA	TRBV7-9	TRBJ1-1	TGTGCCAGCAGCAGCCCCCCGCAGACTAACACTGAAGCTTTCTTT	CASSSPPQTNTEAFF
TRBD1	NA	TRBV2	TRBJ1-6	TGTGCCAGCAGTGTTAGTGGGACAGAAAATAATTCACCCCTCCACTTT	CASSVSGTENNSPLHF
TRBD2	once	TRBV6-2/TRBV6-3	TRBJ2-3	TGTGCCAGCAGTGGGGTACTAGCGGGGGACAATACGCAGTATTTT	CASSGVLAGDNTQYF
TRBD1	NA	TRBV7-3	TRBJ2-2	TGTGCCAGCAGCTTCGCAGGGGGAAACACCGGGGAGCTGTTTTTT	CASSFAGGNTGELFF
NA	NA	TRBV27	TRBJ2-1	TGTGCCAGCAGTTCCGCAGGGGGGAGCCGCAATGAGCAGTTCTTC	CASSSAGGSRNEQFF
NA	NA	TRBV12-2	TRBJ1-2	TGTGCAAGTCGCTTGGACCCTAAGGCCCCGGACCGGAGGGGCTACACCTTC	CASRLDPKAPDRRGYTF
NA	many	TRBV2	TRBJ1-1	TGTGCCAGCAGCGTCTTGAACACTGAAGCTTTCTTT	CASSVLNTEAFF
NA	NA	TRBV19	TRBJ2-3	TGTGCCAGTAGTATAAGGTCGACAGGTAGTCGAGATACGCAGTATTTT	CASSIRSTGSRDTQYF
NA	NA	TRBV7-9	TRBJ2-3	TGTGCCAGCAGCCTGGGGAGTAGCACAGATACGCAGTATTTT	CASSLGSSTDTQYF
TRBD1	NA	TRBV12-3/TRBV12-4	TRBJ1-2	TGTGCCAGCAGCCTAATACAGGGGAATGGCTACACCTTC	CASSLIQGNGYTF
TRBD2	NA	TRBV3-1/TRBV3-2	TRBJ2-2	TGTGCCAGCAGCCATCTCTTTGGACTAGCGGGGGAAAACACCGGGGAGCTGTTTTTT	CASSHLFGLAGENTGELFF
NA	once	TRBV19	TRBJ1-2	TGTGCCAGTAGCCCCCGGGGGGACGATGGCTACACCTTC	CASSPRGDDGYTF
NA	NA	TRBV2	TRBJ2-7	TGTGCCGGCAGGGGAGCGGAGCAGTACTTC	CAGRGAEQYF
TRBD2	NA	TRBV29-1	TRBJ2-1	TGCAGCGTCGACACTAGCGGGGTCTCCAATGAGCAGTTCTTC	CSVDTSGVSNEQFF
TRBD1	NA	TRBV19	TRBJ1-4	TGTGCCAGTAGTAAAACAGGGGCGGTTGAAAAACTGTTTTTT	CASSKTGAVEKLFF
NA	NA	TRBV14	TRBJ2-1	TGTGCCAGCAGCCAATACGGAGACCCCTACAATGAGCAGTTCTTC	CASSQYGDPYNEQFF
NA	once	TRBV20-1	TRBJ1-5	TGCAGTGCTAGTAGAGGTCAGCCCCAGCATTTT	CSASRGQPQHF
NA	NA	TRBV6-2/TRBV6-3	TRBJ1-4	TGTGCCAGCAGTTCCCACGAGTTGAAACTGTTTTTT	CASSSHELKLFF
NA	NA	TRBV19	TRBJ2-7	TGTGCCAGTAGTTCAACGACAGGAAATCCAACCTACGAGCAGTACTTC	CASSSTTGNPTYEQYF
TRBD2	NA	TRBV4-2	TRBJ2-7	TGTGCCAGCAGCCAAGAAAAGCGGGGGGCCCCCTACGAGCAGTACTTC	CASSQEKRGAPYEQYF
TRBD2	NA	TRBV18	TRBJ2-3	TGTGCCAGCTCCCCCCGGCTCCCCTCGGGGGGGGCGGGAGGAATTGGGCAGTATTTT	CASSPRLPSGGAGGIGQYF
NA	NA	TRBV5-4	TRBJ1-2	TGTGCCAGCAGGGGGGGTCCCAACTATGGCTACACCTTC	CASRGGPNYGYTF